This record looks at one TCR beta chain sequence and its context. Its antigen is not known. These data belong to a study of T cells after yellow fever vaccination. Study-wide points: The study re-detected most primary-vaccination clones after the booster (roughly 96% CD4, roughly 85% CD8).

V dropped 5 bases and J dropped 8; count of bases not matched to a gene: 9. CDR1 is SGHTA and CDR2 is FQGNSA in the germline V gene. This CDR3 comprises 15 residues. They built TCR cDNA with 5'RACE template switching, a step that put in a universal primer site and UMIs. TCRdb reanalysed the 5' RACE reads using MiXCR and keeps one entry per CDR3 protein. This table has hundreds of thousands of distinct CDR3 sequences, approximately 19% appearing once. This receptor was obtained from a man aged 18 to 30 who received the YFV17D yellow fever vaccine. The source material was PBMCs, sampled before the yellow fever booster vaccination. The chain joins TRBV7-2 to TRBJ2-1, with 10 bases matching TRBD2. The CDR3 sequence: CASSPLAGDMDEQFF. CDR3 bases: TGTGCCAGCAGCCCCCTAGCGGGGGATATGGATGAGCAGTTCTTC.